This TCR beta chain was sequenced in a study of blood T cell repertoires in COVID-19. Seattle researchers signed up patients amid active infection and tracked them longitudinally. Assay used: immunoSEQ multiplex PCR; TCRdb lists only in-frame clones, some missing. The table includes 150,000 to 200,000 clones, more than 75% detected once. The length of the CDR3 is 16 residues. Germline V lookup: CDR1 LNHNV, CDR2 YYDKDF (reference sequence). Trimming removed 0 bases at V and 2 bases at J, with 14 bases between. The receptor comes from a woman in her 70s with COVID-19, enrolled during active disease. The chain uses TRBV15 and TRBJ2-7, with D perhaps TRBD2 (6 bases). The sequenced material came from peripheral blood. The CDR3, as DNA: TGTGCCACCAGCAGAGATCGGGGGACGGGGACCTACGAGCAGTACTTC. Translating gives CATSRDRGTGTYEQYF.